Each of the 23 T cell receptor beta chains below was sequenced from the same sample in a study of T-cell memory formation after mild COVID-19. TCRdb re-derived calls from the 5' RACE reads in MiXCR, one entry per CDR3 protein. The sample holds a few hundred thousand distinct CDR3 sequences; over 25% are singletons and the top ten take approximately 13%. Sequences were obtained from PBMCs or a T cell subset sorted from them (not recorded which). The receptors stem from an adult woman who had mild COVID-19 (a few samples of this study predate the infection). Cell type and time point are not known.

The rearrangement joins TRBV6-6 to TRBJ2-5; D unclear. V lost 5 bases to trimming and J lost 1 base, with 14 bases between them. Germline V lookup: CDR1 MNHNY, CDR2 SVGAGI (reference sequence). This CDR3 has 15 residues. CDR3 residues: CASSPRAGSQETQYF. CDR3 DNA: TGTGCCAGCAGTCCCCGGGCAGGCTCCCAAGAGACCCAGTACTTC.

The V gene is TRBV7-9, the J gene TRBJ1-5, with D possibly being TRBD1 (5 bases). This CDR3 is built from 12 residues. Trimming removed 5 bases at V and 11 bases at J, with 13 bases between. Germline V gene lookup returns CDR1 SEHNR and CDR2 FQNEAQ (reference sequence). The CDR3 sequence: CASSAGPRTQHF. CDR3 sequence (DNA): TGTGCCAGCAGCGCGGGGCCTCGGACCCAGCATTTT.

The sample holds a few counts of this clonotype. The chain recombines TRBV5-1 with TRBJ2-7, with D unresolved. V lost 0 bases, J lost 5 bases, and 12 bases lay in between. The CDR3 runs 14 residues. Germline V gene lookup returns CDR1 SGHRS and CDR2 YFSETQ. The CDR3 bases are TGCGCCAGCAGCTTGGCCTATAGTGTCGACGAGCAGTACTTC. As protein: CASSLAYSVDEQYF.

This chain's CDR3 is CASSHDVWNEQFF. The CDR3, as DNA: TGTGCCAGCAGCCACGACGTCTGGAATGAGCAGTTCTTC. The rearrangement joins TRBV7-9 to TRBJ2-1; no definite D call. The ends were cut back, 5 bases at V and 7 bases at J, with 12 bases in the middle. This CDR3 spans 13 amino acids. The germline CDR1 and CDR2 sequences are SEHNR and FQNEAQ (reference sequence).

This clonotype was seen at least ten times. The chain joins TRBV12-3 or TRBV12-4 to TRBJ2-1; 8 bases line up with TRBD1. The CDR3 length is 15 residues. Losses at the gene ends were 5 bases for V and 5 bases for J; bases not matched to a gene: 8. CDR3 sequence: CASSLGQGWDNEQFF. In nucleotides, the CDR3 is TGTGCCAGCAGTCTAGGACAGGGCTGGGACAATGAGCAGTTCTTC.

The V and J genes are TRBV19 and TRBJ2-1, with a tentative D call TRBD2 (5 bases). Germline loops: CDR1 LNHDA, CDR2 SQIVND (reference sequence). V was clipped by 7 bases and J by 2 bases, with 9 bases between them. The CDR3 totals 13 residues. CDR3 loop: CASTGRTYNEQFF. In DNA, the CDR3 is TGTGCCAGTACTGGGAGAACCTACAATGAGCAGTTCTTC.

The chain recombines TRBV20-1 with TRBJ1-1; D is uncertain. The length of the CDR3 is 12 residues. V lost 0 bases and J lost 4, with 6 bases in between. Germline V gene sequence: CDR1 DFQATT, CDR2 SNEGSKA (reference sequence). DNA for the CDR3: TGCAGTGCTAGAGATCTTGGCACTGAAGCTTTCTTT. As protein: CSARDLGTEAFF.

The CDR3 coding sequence is TGTGCCAGCAGCCAAGAGTCGGGACGGAACACTGAAGCTTTCTTT. It codes for CASSQESGRNTEAFF. The chain combines TRBV4-2 with TRBJ1-1, with TRBD1 as a possible D gene (5 bases). Germline V gives CDR1 LGHNA, CDR2 YNFKEQ. Trimming removed 0 bases at V and 1 base at J, with 9 bases between. The CDR3 is made up of 15 amino acids.

The V call is TRBV5-1, the J call TRBJ2-7; TRBD2 is a possible D gene (6 bases). In germline, CDR1 is SGHRS, CDR2 YFSETQ. Between the trimmed V and J ends, which lost 0 bases and 3 bases, there was a span of 13 bases. The CDR3 is made up of 15 amino acids. In DNA, the CDR3 is TGCGCCAGCAGCTTGGCCCTCGCTAGCGACTACGAGCAGTACTTC. Amino acids: CASSLALASDYEQYF.

This chain's CDR3 is CASSLSGGMKTQYF. The DNA for the CDR3 is TGTGCCAGCAGTTTATCAGGGGGCATGAAGACCCAGTACTTC. The rearrangement links TRBV28 to TRBJ2-5; 8 bases map to TRBD1. Germline V gives CDR1 MDHEN, CDR2 SYDVKM. The CDR3 extends over 14 amino acids. Losses at the gene ends were 1 base for V and 6 bases for J; bases not matched to a gene: 4.

This sequence joins TRBV5-1 and TRBJ2-7; 7 nucleotides match TRBD2. The J segment lost 1 base and the V segment lost 1 base, leaving 17 bases of the junction unmatched. This CDR3 region has 19 residues. Germline CDR1 is SGHRS and CDR2 is YFSETQ. DNA for the CDR3: TGCGCCAGCAGCTTGAGGGCGCGGGAGCCCAATCACCTTTCCTACGAGCAGTACTTC. It encodes CASSLRAREPNHLSYEQYF.

This chain connects TRBV12-3 or TRBV12-4 to TRBJ2-1; the match to TRBD2 covers 10 bases. V trimming: 3 bases; J trimming: 8 bases; junction bases outside the gene matches: 4. The CDR3 length is 14 residues. The CDR3 sequence is CASSFSGGRDEQFF. The CDR3 region has the DNA TGTGCCAGCAGTTTTAGCGGGGGGCGCGATGAGCAGTTCTTC.

The chain couples TRBV21-1 to TRBJ2-5; the listed D gene, TRBD2, was not tested against the DNA. TRBV21-1 is designated a pseudogene. The CDR3 consists of 16 residues. This CDR3 is CASTPKGGSVQETQYF. CDR3 sequence (DNA): TGTGCCAGCACCCCAAAGGGAGGGTCGGTCCAAGAGACCCAGTACTTC.

This chain links TRBV20-1 with TRBJ2-4; 12 bases line up with TRBD1. V was clipped by 6 bases and J by 1 base; unmatched bases: 7. The CDR3 length is 16 residues. Germline V lookup: CDR1 DFQATT, CDR2 SNEGSKA (reference sequence). The CDR3 reads CSAKGQGAPAKNIQYF. CDR3 in DNA: TGCAGTGCAAAGGGACAGGGGGCTCCGGCCAAAAACATTCAGTACTTC.

This clonotype was observed a few times. The chain employs TRBV20-1 and TRBJ1-6; D gene unclear. CDR1 DFQATT and CDR2 SNEGSKA come from the germline V gene (reference sequence). The CDR3 spans 15 residues. Trimming pared 4 bases from V and 7 bases from J, leaving 17 bases between. The CDR3, as DNA: TGCAGTGCTATGGCCGGCGGAGATTACAATTCACCCCTCCACTTT. This codes for CSAMAGGDYNSPLHF.

This clonotype was picked up many times. CDR3 in DNA: TGTGCCAGCTCACCAAGTCTCCTAGCGGGACCATCCTACGAGCAGTACTTC. Protein: CASSPSLLAGPSYEQYF. The rearrangement joins TRBV18 to TRBJ2-7, with 9 bases lining up with TRBD2. The V gene's germline CDR1 is KGHSH and CDR2 LQKENI. This CDR3 spans 17 amino acids. The trim removed 2 bases at V and 1 base at J, leaving 9 bases unmatched. The full variable domain, in which reference TRBV18 and TRBJ2-7 provide the parts outside the CDR3, is NAGVMQNPRHLVRRRGQEARLRCSPMKGHSHVYWYRQLPEEGLKFMVYLQKENIIDESGMPKERFSAEFPKEGPSILRIQQVVRGDSAAYFCASSPSLLAGPSYEQYFGPGTRLTVT.

V and J are TRBV5-6 and TRBJ1-1; D is unclear. CDR1 SGHDT and CDR2 YYEEEE come from the germline V gene. V gave up 4 bases and J gave up 0 bases, with 13 bases separating them. The CDR3 has 15 residues. CDR3 residues: CASSKPPTVNTEAFF. The CDR3 DNA reads TGTGCCAGCAGCAAACCTCCGACGGTGAACACTGAAGCTTTCTTT.

This clonotype has just a few counts. This chain uses TRBV11-2 with TRBJ2-1, with TRBD1 matching over 12 bases. J was trimmed by 1 base and V by 3 bases; bases with no gene match: 19. This CDR3 has 22 residues. Germline V gene lookup returns CDR1 SGHAT and CDR2 FQNNGV. CDR3 sequence reads: CASSLIYFGGQGAFRSYNEQFF. Here the CDR3 DNA reads TGTGCCAGCAGCTTGATATATTTCGGGGGACAGGGGGCATTTAGGTCCTACAATGAGCAGTTCTTC.

This clonotype was recorded only once. The chain combines TRBV6-2 or TRBV6-3 with TRBJ2-7, with D tentatively TRBD1 (6 bases). This CDR3 spans 15 amino acids. CDR1 MNHEY and CDR2 SVGEGT come from the germline V gene. Trimming shortened V by 6 bases and J by 5 bases, and 20 bases separated the two germline ends. As DNA, the CDR3 is TGTGCCAGCAGGCCAACAGGGTTCGGCTATAACGAGCAGTACTTC. It yields the protein CASRPTGFGYNEQYF.

This sequence joins TRBV12-3 or TRBV12-4 and TRBJ1-1; possibly TRBD1 for D (6 bases). Trimming removed 6 bases from V and 4 bases from J, with 18 bases in between. This CDR3 contains 15 residues. CDR3 DNA: TGTGCCAGCAGCCGACACGTTGGGGGGGCCACTGAAGCTTTCTTT. It codes for CASSRHVGGATEAFF.

This clonotype was counted only a few times. One end of the junction varies from germline; a read error may be responsible. The chain is built from TRBV20-1 and TRBJ2-7, with D possibly called TRBD1 or TRBD2 (7 bases each). The CDR3 has 13 amino acids. Germline lookup yields CDR1 DFQATT and CDR2 SNEGSKA (reference sequence). This CDR3 reads CSARGDRDYERYF. The CDR3 DNA follows: TGCAGTGCTAGGGGCGACAGGGACTACGAGCGGTACTTC.

This clonotype has just a few counts. This sequence joins TRBV4-2 and TRBJ2-1; D uncertain. V lost 0 bases and J lost 6, with 15 bases in between. Germline V lookup: CDR1 LGHNA, CDR2 YNFKEQ. The CDR3 is 16 amino acids. The CDR3 DNA reads TGTGCCAGCAGCCAAGATCGGACCCTGGTTGGCAATGAGCAGTTCTTC. This translates into CASSQDRTLVGNEQFF.

The chain combines TRBV6-4 with TRBJ1-5; 8 bases agree with TRBD1. CDR3 length: 15 amino acids. Germline trimming cut 4 bases from V and 5 bases from J; bases unmatched to any gene: 7. Per the germline V gene, CDR1 is MRHNA and CDR2 is SNTAGT. CDR3 nucleotide sequence: TGTGCCAGCAGTGGTCGACAGGGGCCCGATCAGCCCCAGCATTTT. It specifies CASSGRQGPDQPQHF.